The entry below describes one T cell receptor beta chain. It has no known antigen specificity. Nothing much larger sits one base from this clone, and base qualities are not available. The library came from 5' RACE. Sequencing was carried out with an Illumina HiSeq 2000. Template switching added a universal primer binding site, and the final cDNA carried a unique molecular identifier that allowed TCR cDNA molecules to be counted accurately. First-strand cDNA for TCR alpha and beta chains was synthesized from specific primers in the conserved constant-segment region. To control for contamination, each cDNA library was double barcoded with a SMART-Mk sample barcode plus Illumina barcodes. Two successive PCR steps introduced TruSeq adapter sequences along with Illumina sample barcodes. The Illumina HiSeq platform was used with custom primers to sequence TCR alpha and beta cDNA libraries. The paper's data handling went like this. Unique molecular identifiers were extracted from raw reads with MiGEC, and CDR3 positions were determined with MiXCR. For each individual, recombination models were inferred using an EM algorithm with the repgenHMM and IGoR tools. Shared clonotypes were analyzed with the tcR package in R, and sharing was normalized by the product of cloneset sizes. To study raw recombination free of thymic and clonal selection effects, out-of-frame nonproductive sequences were analyzed. TCRdb's own reprocessing of the public reads used fastp at Q25 and MiXCR and kept productive beta chains. Identical CDR3 proteins give one entry, which carries the most common genes and DNA. In this record, the V and J calls reflect TCRdb's handling and not the investigators' own analysis. This sample has 450,000 or so distinct CDR3 sequences in its table, and roughly 13% of those were observed once. Together, the top ten hold approximately 0.98% of the sample.

Including the terminal cysteine and phenylalanine, the CDR3 comprises 18 residues. CDR3 DNA is the only sequence kept; it has 54 bases, read in frame from the first base. The junction carries 15 bases between V and J, which are trimmed by 3 bases and 0 bases respectively. In the germline V gene, CDR1 corresponds to WSHSY and CDR2 to SAAADI. Every donor in the study was a healthy Caucasian. Three pairs of female monozygotic twins, all aged roughly 18 to 29 years, made up the twin cohort. CD4+ and CD8+ T cell populations were isolated with positive isolation kits from Invitrogen. The data are from a study of identical twins (dated by TCRdb to 2015 to 2016). Regarding the study in general: To test whether fetal clonotypes persist, the study used deep sequencing on TCR alpha and beta repertoires from monozygotic twins, unrelated adults of various ages, and cord blood. To rule out contamination, the twin experiments were replicated at different times with different library preparation protocols. What the research found in general, with its limitations: Fewer insertions were carried by abundant cord blood beta clonotypes; a weaker similar trend was observed in young adult naive repertoires, while no such trend was observed in memory repertoires. Because the same donors could not be followed over many years, the conclusions depended on cross-sectional statistical analysis. Excess twin sharing in beta out-of-frame sequences was weaker because fewer shared sequences lowered the signal-to-noise ratio. Invariant T cells such as MAIT and iNKT could partly confound zero-insertion analyses, though diverse VJ usage argued against this for most clonotypes. Compared with coincidental sharing between unrelated individuals, an excess of low generation-probability sequences was observed among out-of-frame TCR alpha sequences shared between twins. In monozygotic twins, recombination models systematically underestimated out-of-frame TCR alpha sharing, but the models matched the sharing seen between unrelated individuals.

The data also belong to a second study, concerning yellow fever vaccine responses in identical twins. The second source states: According to the authors, in identical twins the way T cells responded to vaccination appeared partly convergent and partly personalized. The study precisely tracked vaccine-responding T cell clones in identical twins.

Recombination connected TRBV10-2 to TRBJ2-6, with the D gene call left open. The sequence came from a woman younger than 35 in good health. The material sequenced was CD4+ T cells sorted from blood. Read as DNA, the sequence is TGCGCCAGCAGTGAAGGCGGCGGCGCAAGCTCTGGGGCCAACGTCCTGACTTTC. Its amino acids are CASSEGGGASSGANVLTF.